The 19 T cell receptor beta chains presented below share a single source sample, sequenced in a study of cytomegalovirus exposure and HLA in healthy donors (dated by TCRdb to about 2017). The library was prepared using the immunoSEQ multiplex PCR assay. As stored in TCRdb, this immuneACCESS dataset retains in-frame rearrangements with V and J assigned. A fraction of the clones does not appear; measured against another copy, unresolved V genes explain less than half of the discrepancy, and the remainder lacks a known reason. In all, the sample holds some 130,000 clones, and roughly 90% of those were seen once. The ten most abundant clones make up about 6.3% of the sample. The sequenced sample consisted of PBMCs. The source of these receptors is a woman between 18 and 29 years old in good health and CMV-seropositive.

The CDR3 loop reads CASSRGQGHAFF. The DNA of the CDR3 is TGTGCCAGCAGTAGGGGACAGGGGCACGCTTTCTTT. The chain couples TRBV6-5 to TRBJ1-1; TRBD1 aligns across 10 bases. The CDR3 is 12 residues long. Germline assignment: CDR1 MNHEY and CDR2 SVGAGI. Losses at the gene ends were 5 bases for V and 11 bases for J; bases not matched to a gene: 5.

The rearrangement joins TRBV6-5 to TRBJ2-7, with D possibly TRBD1 on 5 matching bases. Trimming cost V 0 bases and J 4 bases, with 13 bases left between them. Germline CDR1 is MNHEY and CDR2 is SVGAGI. The CDR3 extends over 15 amino acids. The CDR3 region is CASSYSHQGFYEQYF. In nucleotides, the CDR3 is TGTGCCAGCAGTTACTCCCATCAGGGTTTTTACGAGCAGTACTTC.

This sequence joins TRBV5-6 and TRBJ1-1, with D possibly being TRBD1 (6 bases). The CDR3 totals 13 residues. Germline V lookup: CDR1 SGHDT, CDR2 YYEEEE. The V and J ends lost 4 bases and 5 bases respectively, with 12 bases between them. CDR3 bases: TGTGCCAGCAGCGGTGGACAGCCGACTGAAGCTTTCTTT. Translated, it gives CASSGGQPTEAFF.

For the CDR3, the DNA is TGTGCCAGCAGCTCCCCGGGGGGGGCCGGGGAGCTGTTTTTT. Translating gives CASSSPGGAGELFF. The rearrangement joins TRBV7-9 to TRBJ2-2; TRBD2 agrees at 8 bases. Germline V gives CDR1 SEHNR, CDR2 FQNEAQ (reference sequence). The CDR3 contains 14 residues. Trimming cost V 4 bases and J 6 bases; bases outside gene matches: 4.

V is TRBV9 and J is TRBJ2-5; TRBD1 matches at 8 bases. Germline V lookup: CDR1 SGDLS, CDR2 YYNGEE. With V trimmed by 3 bases and J by 1 base, 5 bases remained unmatched. This CDR3 spans 15 amino acids. This CDR3 reads CASSEDREPQETQYF. CDR3 bases: TGTGCCAGCAGCGAGGACAGGGAACCCCAAGAGACCCAGTACTTC.

The chain uses TRBV28 and TRBJ2-3, with TRBD2 as a possible D gene (5 bases). This CDR3 is 13 amino acids long. The ends were cut back, 6 bases at V and 2 bases at J, with 9 bases in the middle. Germline assignment: CDR1 MDHEN and CDR2 SYDVKM. The DNA for the CDR3 is TGTGCCAGCAGAGCGGAAACCACAGATACGCAGTATTTT. This gives the protein CASRAETTDTQYF.

The chain joins TRBV18 to TRBJ2-7; 11 bases align to TRBD2. V lost 3 bases, J lost 5 bases, and 9 bases stayed unmatched. CDR1 is KGHSH, CDR2 LQKENI, per germline. This CDR3 is 16 amino acids long. The CDR3 sequence is CASSPTRLAGTNEQYF. The CDR3 coding sequence is TGTGCCAGCTCACCCACAAGACTAGCGGGGACGAACGAGCAGTACTTC.

The CDR3 loop is CASSYRGTGGETQYF. CDR3 bases: TGTGCCAGCAGTTACCGCGGGACAGGTGGAGAGACCCAGTACTTC. This chain links TRBV6-5 with TRBJ2-5; 8 bases line up with TRBD1. Germline values: CDR1 MNHEY, CDR2 SVGAGI. The CDR3 has 15 amino acids. J was trimmed by 4 bases and V by 2 bases; bases with no gene match: 6.

This clone was seen a single time. The chain links TRBV15 to TRBJ1-1; D not resolved. The V gene's germline CDR1 is LNHNV and CDR2 YYDKDF (reference sequence). This CDR3 is 12 amino acids long. The ends were cut back, 7 bases at V and 1 base at J, with 7 bases in the middle. CDR3 bases: TGTGCCACCAAAAGAGGGAACACTGAAGCTTTCTTT. It codes for CATKRGNTEAFF.

The rearrangement uses TRBV9 and TRBJ1-1, with 7 positions matching TRBD1. The CDR3 covers 17 residues. Germline V gene data show CDR1 as SGDLS and CDR2 as YYNGEE. With V trimmed by 6 bases and J by 5 bases, 19 bases remained unmatched. As DNA, the CDR3 is TGTGCCAGCAATGAAGGGGCTTTCGGGACAGTTGGGACTGAAGCTTTCTTT. Translated: CASNEGAFGTVGTEAFF. The full variable domain, rest sourced from reference TRBV9 and TRBJ1-1, is DSGVTQTPKHLITATGQRVTLRCSPRSGDLSVYWYQQSLDQGLQFLIQYYNGEERAKGNILERFSAQQFPDLHSELNLSSLELGDSALYFCASNEGAFGTVGTEAFFGQGTRLTVV.

This CDR3 reads CASSEAGQGGNTEAFF. The CDR3 DNA sequence: TGTGCCAGCAGTGAAGCCGGACAGGGGGGGAACACTGAAGCTTTCTTT. The rearrangement joins TRBV6-1 to TRBJ1-1; 10 bases are shared with TRBD1. Germline lookup yields CDR1 MNHNS and CDR2 SASEGT. CDR3 size: 16 residues. The ends lost 0 bases at V and 1 base at J; junction bases unmatched: 2.

V gene TRBV1 combines with J gene TRBJ1-5. TRBV1 corresponds to a pseudogene. The CDR3 spans 17 residues. Here the CDR3 DNA reads TGCACCAGCAGCCATCCGAAGCCACCCGGGGGGAATCAGCCCCAGCATTTT. Translated, it gives CTSSHPKPPGGNQPQHF.

The chain employs TRBV30 and TRBJ2-3; D is perhaps TRBD2 (6 bases). CDR1 is GTSNPN, CDR2 SVGIG, per germline (reference sequence). The V and J ends lost 4 bases and 1 base respectively, with 21 bases between them. CDR3 length equals 17 residues. CDR3 nucleotide sequence: TGTGCCTGGACCCCTCTCGGGGCGGGGTCGGGCACAGATACGCAGTATTTT. It is translated as CAWTPLGAGSGTDTQYF.

The CDR3 spells CSGQGANGYTF. The CDR3 DNA follows: TGCAGCGGACAGGGGGCCAATGGCTACACCTTC. V and J are TRBV29-1 and TRBJ1-2; 10 bases align to TRBD1. CDR3 length: 11 residues. V gave up 7 bases and J gave up 6 bases; unmatched junction bases: 2. Germline V gene lookup returns CDR1 SQVTM and CDR2 ANQGSEA.

The V and J genes are TRBV6-5 and TRBJ1-5; 8 positions agree with TRBD1. Germline V gives CDR1 MNHEY, CDR2 SVGAGI. V trimming: 6 bases; J trimming: 4 bases; junction bases outside the gene matches: 8. CDR3 size: 15 residues. The CDR3 coding sequence is TGTGCCAGCAGCCGTGACAGGGGCGGGAATCAGCCCCAGCATTTT. Amino acid sequence: CASSRDRGGNQPQHF.

CDR3: CASSGQGSNEQFF. CDR3 in DNA: TGTGCCTCTTCGGGACAGGGAAGTAATGAGCAGTTCTTC. V gene TRBV30 combines with J gene TRBJ2-1; 9 nucleotides align to TRBD1. Germline-derived CDR1 and CDR2 are GTSNPN and SVGIG (reference sequence). The CDR3 has 13 residues. Trimming removed 7 bases from V and 7 bases from J; junction bases left unmatched: 8.

The chain couples TRBV5-1 to TRBJ2-5; D unresolved. V was clipped by 1 base and J by 3 bases, with 4 bases between them. CDR3 length equals 12 residues. In germline, CDR1 is SGHRS, CDR2 YFSETQ. The CDR3 DNA sequence: TGCGCCAGCAGCTTGCCCGAAGAGACCCAGTACTTC. Translation gives CASSLPEETQYF.

This sequence joins TRBV11-2 and TRBJ2-7; 8 bases are a match to TRBD1. V lost 4 bases, J lost 3 bases, and 5 bases stayed unmatched. The length of the CDR3 is 14 residues. Germline CDR1 SGHAT, CDR2 FQNNGV. The chain's CDR3 is CASSSRQGNYEQYF. CDR3 DNA: TGTGCCAGCAGCTCGCGACAGGGGAACTACGAGCAGTACTTC.

A remark on this clone: A junction boundary mismatches the germline segment, possibly from a read error. This rearrangement joins TRBV6-6 to TRBJ2-7; 12 bases are a match to TRBD1. The germline CDR1 and CDR2 sequences are MNHNY and SVGAGI (reference sequence). CDR3 size: 16 residues. The CDR3 here is CASSPPGTGGAYGQYF. In DNA, the CDR3 is TGTGCCAGCAGTCCTCCTGGGACAGGGGGCGCTTACGGGCAGTACTTC.